This T cell receptor (beta chain) was captured by sequencing in a study of T cells in localized non-small cell lung cancer. Libraries were prepared by immunoSEQ multiplex PCR; TCRdb keeps only in-frame clonotypes and omits some of them. This sample yields 3,000 or so clones, of which 33% are seen a single time; 9.3% belongs to the top ten. The V end was cut by 7 bases, the J end by 0 bases, with 12 bases between. The CDR3 has 14 residues. The V gene's germline CDR1 is SGHNT and CDR2 YENEEA. The sequenced sample was normal lung tissue next to the tumor, obtained before any cancer treatment. The chain is built from TRBV11-3 and TRBJ1-1; D gene unclear. This TCR derives from a male donor older than 55 with stage I squamous cell lung carcinoma. DNA of the CDR3: TGTGCCAGCACCCGATTACAAATGAACACTGAAGCTTTCTTT. Translating gives CASTRLQMNTEAFF.